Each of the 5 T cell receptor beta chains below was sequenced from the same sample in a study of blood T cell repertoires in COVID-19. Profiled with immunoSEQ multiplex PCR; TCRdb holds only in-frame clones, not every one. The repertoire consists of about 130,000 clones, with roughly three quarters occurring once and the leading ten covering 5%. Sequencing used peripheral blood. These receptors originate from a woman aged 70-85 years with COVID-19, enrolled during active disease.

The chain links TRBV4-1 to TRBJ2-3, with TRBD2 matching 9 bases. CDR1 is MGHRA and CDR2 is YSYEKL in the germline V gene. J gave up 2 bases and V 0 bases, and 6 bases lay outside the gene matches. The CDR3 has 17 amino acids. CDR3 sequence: CASSQDGAGGNTDTQYF. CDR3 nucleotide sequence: TGCGCCAGCAGCCAAGACGGTGCGGGGGGGAACACAGATACGCAGTATTTT.

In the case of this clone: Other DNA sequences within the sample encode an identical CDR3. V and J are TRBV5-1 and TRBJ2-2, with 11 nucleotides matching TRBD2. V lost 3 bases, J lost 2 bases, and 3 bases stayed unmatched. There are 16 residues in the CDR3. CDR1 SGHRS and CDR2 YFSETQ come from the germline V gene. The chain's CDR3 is CASSSLAGGNTGELFF. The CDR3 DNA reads TGCGCCAGCAGCTCCCTAGCGGGGGGAAACACCGGGGAGCTGTTTTTT.

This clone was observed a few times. CDR3 nucleotides: TGTGCCAGCAGCCCCTGGGGGGGCATCACCTACGAGCAGTACTTC. Its protein product is CASSPWGGITYEQYF. The chain joins TRBV7-2 to TRBJ2-7; possible D gene TRBD2, 7 bases. Germline loops: CDR1 SGHTA, CDR2 FQGNSA. V lost 5 bases, J lost 2 bases, and 16 bases lay in between. The CDR3 is made up of 15 amino acids. The variable domain in full, completed from reference TRBV7-2 and TRBJ2-7, reads GAGVSQSPSNKVTEKGKDVELRCDPISGHTALYWYRQSLGQGLEFLIYFQGNSAPDKSGLPSDRFSAERTGGSVSTLTIQRTQQEDSAVYLCASSPWGGITYEQYFGPGTRLTVT.

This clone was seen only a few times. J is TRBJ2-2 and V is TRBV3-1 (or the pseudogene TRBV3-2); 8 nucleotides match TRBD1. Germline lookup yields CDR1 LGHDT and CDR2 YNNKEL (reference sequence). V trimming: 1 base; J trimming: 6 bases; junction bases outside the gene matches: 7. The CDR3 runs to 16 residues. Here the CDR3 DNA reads TGTGCCAGCAGCCAAGGACAGGGGCCCTTTGCCGGGGAGCTGTTTTTT. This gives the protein CASSQGQGPFAGELFF.

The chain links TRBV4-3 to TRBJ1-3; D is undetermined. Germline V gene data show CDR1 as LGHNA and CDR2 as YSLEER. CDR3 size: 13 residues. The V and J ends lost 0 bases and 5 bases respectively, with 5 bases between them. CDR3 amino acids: CASSQELRNTIYF. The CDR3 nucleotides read TGCGCCAGCAGCCAAGAACTTCGAAACACCATATATTTT.